The clone carrying this T cell receptor (beta chain) was counted a few times. Its antigen is currently unknown. With template switching, a universal primer site was added, and the cDNA carried unique molecular identifiers. Each CDR3 protein is one row after TCRdb ran MiXCR on the 5' RACE reads. The sample carries 1.5 million to 2 million distinct CDR3 sequences, around 29% recorded once. The source of the sample is a study of identical twins. Study-wide results and limits: Monozygotic twins shared more out-of-frame TCR alpha than recombination models predicted. With beta out-of-frame sequences, excess sharing by twins was weaker.

Sequenced material: cord blood. The TCR originated in a newborn girl in good health.

CDR3 amino acids: CASILAGDPRNEQFF. The CDR3 DNA is TGTGCCAGCATCCTAGCGGGGGATCCTCGCAATGAGCAGTTCTTC. The chain recombines TRBV3-1 with TRBJ2-1; 10 bases line up with TRBD2. This CDR3 is 15 amino acids long. Trimming cost V 7 bases and J 6 bases; bases outside gene matches: 9. Germline lookup yields CDR1 LGHDT and CDR2 YNNKEL (reference sequence).